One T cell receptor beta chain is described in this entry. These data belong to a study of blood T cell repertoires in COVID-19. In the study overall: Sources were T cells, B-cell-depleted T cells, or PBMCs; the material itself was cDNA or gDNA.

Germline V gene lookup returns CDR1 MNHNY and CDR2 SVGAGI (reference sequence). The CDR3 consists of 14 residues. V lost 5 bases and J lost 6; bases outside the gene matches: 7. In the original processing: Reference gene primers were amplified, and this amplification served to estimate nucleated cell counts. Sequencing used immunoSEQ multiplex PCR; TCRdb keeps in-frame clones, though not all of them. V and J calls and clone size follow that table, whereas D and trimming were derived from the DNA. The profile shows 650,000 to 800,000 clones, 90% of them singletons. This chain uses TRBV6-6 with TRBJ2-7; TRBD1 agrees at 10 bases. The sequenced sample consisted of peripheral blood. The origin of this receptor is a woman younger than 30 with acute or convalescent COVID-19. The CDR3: CASSRGQGGGEQYF. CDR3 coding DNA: TGTGCCAGCAGTCGCGGACAGGGGGGGGGCGAGCAGTACTTC.